Each of the 9 T cell receptor beta chains below was sequenced from the same sample in a study of cytomegalovirus exposure and HLA in healthy donors. The repertoire was sequenced with immunoSEQ multiplex PCR; TCRdb's copy has only in-frame clones and lacks some. The table includes around 400,000 clones, around 86% detected once. Sequenced material: PBMCs. The receptors stem from a woman aged 18-29 years in good health and CMV-seronegative.

The V gene is TRBV5-5, the J gene TRBJ2-7; D is uncertain. The CDR3 length is 12 residues. Germline CDR1 reads SGHKS; CDR2 reads YYEKEE (reference sequence). V shed 4 bases and J shed 9 bases, with 14 bases lying between them. The CDR3 DNA reads as TGTGCCAGCAGCCTGGGCCGAGCTTGGCAGTACTTC. Its translation: CASSLGRAWQYF.

This clone appeared a single time. The V gene is TRBV6-5, the J gene TRBJ1-1; D is unresolved. Trimming stripped 6 bases from V and 3 bases from J, with 14 bases between. CDR3 size: 14 residues. The germline CDR1 and CDR2 sequences are MNHEY and SVGAGI. CDR3 protein: CASSFPSRHTEAFF. In nucleotides, the CDR3 is TGTGCCAGCAGCTTCCCCTCGAGGCACACTGAAGCTTTCTTT.

V and J are TRBV15 and TRBJ1-5; a possible D gene is TRBD1 (6 bases). Germline loops: CDR1 LNHNV, CDR2 YYDKDF (reference sequence). V was clipped by 0 bases and J by 0 bases, with 9 bases between them. The CDR3 contains 16 residues. CDR3 amino acids: CATSRDTGPSNQPQHF. The CDR3 DNA reads as TGTGCCACCAGCAGAGATACAGGGCCTAGCAATCAGCCCCAGCATTTT.

The chain couples TRBV27 to TRBJ2-3, with 8 bases lining up with TRBD2. The CDR3 has 18 residues. Germline values: CDR1 MNHEY, CDR2 SMNVEV (reference sequence). Trimming removed 5 bases from V and 3 bases from J; junction bases left unmatched: 16. CDR3 DNA: TGTGCCAGCAGTACCTCCGGTCGGGAGGGCCGAGGTACAGATACGCAGTATTTT. It yields the protein CASSTSGREGRGTDTQYF.

The chain joins TRBV7-9 to TRBJ2-5, with TRBD2 as a possible D gene (6 bases). The germline CDR1 and CDR2 sequences are SEHNR and FQNEAQ (reference sequence). This CDR3 has 15 residues. Trimming shortened V by 4 bases and J by 7 bases, and 19 bases separated the two germline ends. The CDR3 bases are TGTGCCAGCAGCTCCCGGGACTCCCTCGGCGTGACCCAGTACTTC. Its protein is CASSSRDSLGVTQYF.

The J gene is TRBJ1-3, the V gene TRBV5-1; the match to TRBD1 covers 8 bases. The CDR3 has 18 residues. The germline V gene has CDR1 SGHRS and CDR2 YFSETQ. J lost 0 bases, V lost 0 bases, and 8 bases had no gene match. The CDR3 region is CASSLDLPGGYSGNTIYF. CDR3 in DNA: TGCGCCAGCAGCTTGGATCTTCCAGGGGGCTACTCTGGAAACACCATATATTTT.

CDR3: CASTGTISTDTQYF. The CDR3 region has the DNA TGTGCCAGCACGGGGACAATTAGCACAGATACGCAGTATTTT. V is TRBV5-4 and J is TRBJ2-3; the D gene is possibly TRBD1 (6 bases). The CDR3 covers 14 residues. V was cut by 6 bases and J by 0 bases, with 11 bases left in between. CDR1 is SGHNT, CDR2 YYREEE, per germline (reference sequence).

V usage is TRBV27 and J usage is TRBJ2-3; no firm D call. Trimming took 7 bases from V and 0 from J, leaving 14 bases between them. Germline V CDR1 and CDR2: MNHEY, SMNVEV (reference sequence). This CDR3 spans 15 amino acids. The CDR3 reads CASTLTHSSTDTQYF. CDR3 coding DNA: TGTGCCAGCACTCTAACCCACTCTAGCACAGATACGCAGTATTTT.

The chain is built from TRBV7-6 and TRBJ2-7, with a weak D call TRBD1 (6 bases). This CDR3 has 11 residues. Germline lookup yields CDR1 SGHVS and CDR2 FNYEAQ. The V end was cut by 4 bases, the J end by 9 bases, with 10 bases between. The CDR3: CASSSGVMQYF. The CDR3 bases are TGTGCCAGCAGCTCAGGGGTTATGCAGTACTTC.